This T cell receptor (beta chain) was sequenced in a study of T cells in localized non-small cell lung cancer. Study results and limitations: Exceeding tumor, uninvolved adjacent lung had the highest T cell clonality. Sequencing was limited to one tumor region, leaving the possibility of heterogeneity open. Adjacent lung was found to contain a median approximately 60 of the top 100 tumor clones.

The CDR3 runs 14 residues. The germline V gene has CDR1 SGHDT and CDR2 YYEEEE. V was trimmed by 2 bases and J by 7 bases, leaving 15 bases between them. Produced via immunoSEQ multiplex PCR; TCRdb's table is partial and in-frame only. The sample lists just over 70,000 clones, roughly nine tenths occurring once. A word on this clone: The antigen is undetermined.

This receptor was taken from a male donor aged 60 or over with stage III squamous cell lung carcinoma. The source was peripheral blood, collected before any cancer treatment. V gene TRBV5-6 combines with J gene TRBJ1-2; TRBD1 is a possible D gene (5 bases). CDR3 residues: CASSFGTSLFGYTF. The DNA of the CDR3 is TGTGCCAGCAGCTTCGGGACCAGCTTATTTGGCTACACCTTC.